Listed below are T cell receptor beta chains from one sample, sequenced in a study of T cell changes during pregnancy in multiple sclerosis. Repertoires were generated with immunoSEQ multiplex PCR, while TCRdb's copy carries only in-frame clones and drops some. The table lists about 61,000 clones, 75% to 90% of them singletons. The source material was peripheral blood, sampled in the first trimester of pregnancy. The receptors here all came from a female donor in good health, enrolled as a control in a pregnancy study. Both conserved end residues are part of each CDR3. The D gene is left open where the match is weak. The listing skips clone size in some rows; elsewhere it reads once, few, many or a size class.

TRBV30	TRBJ1-1	.	.	14	TGTGCCTGGAGTCGAAACAGGCTGAACACTGAAGCTTTCTTT	CAWSRNRLNTEAFF
TRBV27	TRBJ1-6	.	TRBD1	16	TGTGCCAGCAGTTTATTTATTGGACAGGGAGGTTCACCCCTCCACTTT	CASSLFIGQGGSPLHF
TRBV5-6	TRBJ1-5	.	TRBD1	15	TGTGCCAGCACCATTGGGGACAGGGGGAATCAGCCCCAGCATTTT	CASTIGDRGNQPQHF
TRBV7-2	TRBJ2-1	.	TRBD2	16	TGTGCCAGCAGCGCCTCACTAGCGGGGGCCGGTAATGAGCAGTTCTTC	CASSASLAGAGNEQFF
TRBV5-1	TRBJ1-1	.	TRBD1	15	TGCGCCAGCAGACCCGGGACAGGGGGCGACGCTGAAGCTTTCTTT	CASRPGTGGDAEAFF
TRBV30	TRBJ2-2	.	.	12	TGTGCCTGGATCAAGGGGGCCGGGGAGCTGTTTTTT	CAWIKGAGELFF
TRBV7-6	TRBJ1-1	once	.	14	TGTGCCAGCAGCTTGCAGACAGCGAACACTGAAGCTTTCTTT	CASSLQTANTEAFF
TRBV2	TRBJ2-1	.	.	14	TGTGCCGGAACCACAGGGTACTCCTACAATGAGCAGTTCTTC	CAGTTGYSYNEQFF
TRBV2	TRBJ1-3	.	TRBD1	16	TGTGCCAGTCGACAGGGAACGAGTTCAGCTGGAAACACCATATATTTT	CASRQGTSSAGNTIYF
TRBV7-2	TRBJ2-7	.	.	11	TGTGCCAGCAGGCGTACCTACGAGCAGTACTTC	CASRRTYEQYF
TRBV5-1	TRBJ2-6	.	.	17	TGCGCCAGCAGCTTGGACTCACTAGAGTCAGGGGCCAACGTCCTGACTTTC	CASSLDSLESGANVLTF